The following is a T cell receptor beta chain sequence with its context. This record belongs to a study of blood T cell repertoires in COVID-19. Whole-study context: Samples representing acute and convalescent COVID-19 were sourced from the United States, Italy and Spain. PBMCs, B-cell-depleted T cells, or T cells were the source of the cDNA or gDNA that made up the material.

The CDR3 extends over 12 amino acids. Germline V CDR1 and CDR2: SGHTA, FQGTGA. Original handling: It was from reference gene primer amplification that nucleated cell counts were estimated. Here immunoSEQ multiplex PCR was the method, and the copy in TCRdb shows in-frame clones only, minus some. V, J and clone size are those of that table, while D and trimming were read from the DNA. The sample holds 27,000 or so clones, around nine tenths seen once. The chain has TRBV7-3 and TRBJ1-1; D gene uncertain. The sequenced sample consisted of peripheral blood. This sequence originates from a human donor in a cohort sampled during active COVID-19. CDR3 residues: CAQRPRVLEAFF. The CDR3 nucleotides are TGTGCGCAAAGGCCGAGGGTATTAGAAGCTTTCTTT. The whole variable domain, remainder taken from reference TRBV7-3 and TRBJ1-1, is GAGVSQTPSNKVTEKGKYVELRCDPISGHTALYWYRQSLGQGPEFLIYFQGTGAADDSGLPNDRFFAVRPEGSVSTLKIQRTERGDSAVYLCAQRPRVLEAFFGQGTRLTVV.